These 24 T cell receptor beta chains came from one sample sequenced in a study of cytomegalovirus exposure and HLA in healthy donors. Sequencing used immunoSEQ multiplex PCR; TCRdb keeps in-frame clones, though not all of them. The sample records over 85,000 clones, approximately 90% being singletons. The sequencing input was PBMCs. The source of these receptors is a woman aged 25 to 39 in good health and CMV-seropositive.

The genes are TRBV4-1 and TRBJ2-7, with TRBD1 identical over 7 bases. The V segment lost 4 bases and the J segment 4 bases; nucleotides outside the gene matches: 16. Germline V gene data show CDR1 as MGHRA and CDR2 as YSYEKL. The CDR3 runs 17 residues. The chain's CDR3 is CASSLLPVGTAEYEQYF. The CDR3 region has the DNA TGCGCCAGCAGCCTACTCCCAGTCGGGACAGCGGAGTACGAGCAGTACTTC.

The V and J genes are TRBV19 and TRBJ2-2, with D possibly matching TRBD2 (5 bases). Trimming removed 10 bases from V and 5 bases from J, with 17 bases in between. Germline V CDR1 and CDR2: LNHDA, SQIVND (reference sequence). The CDR3 is 14 amino acids. The CDR3 here is CAINSDPGTGELFF. CDR3 coding DNA: TGTGCCATCAATAGCGACCCCGGAACCGGGGAGCTGTTTTTT.

The chain employs TRBV28 and TRBJ2-7, with TRBD1 matching 11 bases. This CDR3 has 16 amino acids. Trimming removed 6 bases from V and 3 bases from J; junction bases left unmatched: 10. Germline CDR1 MDHEN, CDR2 SYDVKM. The CDR3 DNA reads as TGTGCCAGCAGCCCACCCCCGGGACAGGGGGGCTACGAGCAGTACTTC. Translated, it gives CASSPPPGQGGYEQYF. Looking up the rest from reference TRBV28 and TRBJ2-7 gives the full variable domain: DVKVTQSSRYLVKRTGEKVFLECVQDMDHENMFWYRQDPGLGLRLIYFSYDVKMKEKGDIPEGYSVSREKKERFSLILESASTNQTSMYLCASSPPPGQGGYEQYFGPGTRLTVT.

The chain couples TRBV7-2 to TRBJ1-5; TRBD1 might be the D (5 bases). Trimming cost V 1 base and J 7 bases, with 8 bases left between them. CDR1 is SGHTA, CDR2 FQGNSA, per germline. CDR3 length equals 13 residues. The CDR3 DNA is TGTGCCAGCAGCTTAGGGGGGAGGCAGCCCCAGCATTTT. It codes for CASSLGGRQPQHF.

The chain combines TRBV4-1 with TRBJ2-5; the D gene is possibly TRBD2 (6 bases). V was pared by 4 bases and J by 6 bases, with 18 bases between. The CDR3 runs 15 residues. The germline V gene has CDR1 MGHRA and CDR2 YSYEKL. CDR3 nucleotide sequence: TGCGCCAGCAGCCCCCTTATTGGGGGGATGCAGACCCAGTACTTC. It yields the protein CASSPLIGGMQTQYF.

V is TRBV2 and J is TRBJ1-1; TRBD1 is a possible D gene (5 bases). The length of the CDR3 is 14 residues. V lost 6 bases to trimming and J lost 0 bases, with 11 bases between them. CDR1 and CDR2 (germline): SNHLY, FYNNEI. CDR3 loop: CASRYRQMNTEAFF. CDR3 sequence (DNA): TGTGCCAGCAGGTATCGACAGATGAACACTGAAGCTTTCTTT.

This sequence joins TRBV20-1 and TRBJ2-1, with 7 bases identical to TRBD2. V lost 7 bases, J lost 11 bases, and 8 bases stayed unmatched. The CDR3 has 11 residues. Germline V gives CDR1 DFQATT, CDR2 SNEGSKA (reference sequence). CDR3 loop: CSGSGLTKQFF. The CDR3 nucleotides are TGCAGTGGTTCGGGACTAACCAAGCAGTTCTTC.

The chain combines TRBV7-2 with TRBJ2-5, with 12 bases that match TRBD1. Trimming took 1 base from V and 6 from J; bases not matched to a gene: 6. Germline lookup yields CDR1 SGHTA and CDR2 FQGNSA. This CDR3 contains 16 residues. CDR3 region: CASSLGGTGGEKTQYF. DNA of the CDR3: TGTGCCAGCAGCTTAGGGGGGACAGGGGGCGAAAAGACCCAGTACTTC. The complete variable domain, with remaining parts taken from reference TRBV7-2 and TRBJ2-5, reads GAGVSQSPSNKVTEKGKDVELRCDPISGHTALYWYRQSLGQGLEFLIYFQGNSAPDKSGLPSDRFSAERTGGSVSTLTIQRTQQEDSAVYLCASSLGGTGGEKTQYFGPGTRLLVL.

V and J are TRBV9 and TRBJ2-3; 8 bases match TRBD1. The V gene's germline CDR1 is SGDLS and CDR2 YYNGEE. The CDR3 length is 14 residues. The V segment lost 3 bases and the J segment 5 bases; nucleotides outside the gene matches: 5. CDR3 nucleotide sequence: TGTGCCAGCAGCGCGGGGACAGGTATAGATACGCAGTATTTT. It is translated as CASSAGTGIDTQYF.

This rearrangement joins TRBV7-2 to TRBJ1-5; D may be TRBD1 (5 bases). This CDR3 spans 15 amino acids. Trimming cost V 2 bases and J 1 base, with 9 bases left between them. In germline, CDR1 is SGHTA, CDR2 FQGNSA. The CDR3 nucleotides are TGTGCCAGCAGCTTAAGGGGTCAGAGCAATCAGCCCCAGCATTTT. Translated: CASSLRGQSNQPQHF.

The chain has TRBV7-6 and TRBJ1-2; perhaps TRBD1 as D (6 bases). Trimming cost V 0 bases and J 2 bases, with 10 bases left between them. The CDR3 spans 15 residues. Germline values: CDR1 SGHVS, CDR2 FNYEAQ. The CDR3 sequence: CASSLAVDRNYGYTF. The CDR3 DNA follows: TGTGCCAGCAGCTTAGCTGTTGACAGGAACTATGGCTACACCTTC.

This sequence joins TRBV29-1 and TRBJ1-2, with D unresolved. Per the germline V gene, CDR1 is SQVTM and CDR2 is ANQGSEA. Trimming removed 3 bases at V and 6 bases at J, with 2 bases between. The CDR3 has 9 residues. The CDR3 coding sequence is TGCAGCGTTGACGATGGCTACACCTTC. This translates into CSVDDGYTF.

The chain recombines TRBV9 with TRBJ2-5; TRBD2 matches at 8 bases. The CDR3 consists of 14 residues. The germline gives CDR1 SGDLS, CDR2 YYNGEE. V trimming: 4 bases; J trimming: 2 bases; junction bases outside the gene matches: 4. The CDR3 region is CASSHSGAQETQYF. In DNA, the CDR3 is TGTGCCAGCAGCCATAGCGGGGCACAAGAGACCCAGTACTTC. Full variable domain (missing parts from reference TRBV9 and TRBJ2-5): DSGVTQTPKHLITATGQRVTLRCSPRSGDLSVYWYQQSLDQGLQFLIQYYNGEERAKGNILERFSAQQFPDLHSELNLSSLELGDSALYFCASSHSGAQETQYFGPGTRLLVL.

The chain joins TRBV29-1 to TRBJ2-7; 9 nucleotides line up with TRBD2. Germline CDR1 reads SQVTM; CDR2 reads ANQGSEA. V dropped 6 bases and J dropped 2; count of bases not matched to a gene: 2. The length of the CDR3 is 12 residues. CDR3 in DNA: TGCAGCGTGGGACTAGCCCCCTACGAGCAGTACTTC. Translating gives CSVGLAPYEQYF.

The chain is built from TRBV19 and TRBJ2-7; TRBD1 aligns across 10 bases. The germline V gene has CDR1 LNHDA and CDR2 SQIVND (reference sequence). Losses at the gene ends were 6 bases for V and 0 bases for J; bases not matched to a gene: 23. This CDR3 has 21 amino acids. In nucleotides, the CDR3 is TGTGCCAGTAGCCCCATTGTCTTGTGGACAGGGGGGAAAACCAGCTCCTACGAGCAGTACTTC. Its translation: CASSPIVLWTGGKTSSYEQYF.

This sequence joins TRBV7-8 and TRBJ2-6; weak D call: TRBD1 (6 bases). V was cut by 1 base and J by 0 bases, with 13 bases left in between. This CDR3 comprises 18 residues. Germline CDR1 is SGHVS and CDR2 is FQNEAQ. The CDR3 DNA is TGTGCCAGCAGCTTAGAGCTCAGGGGCGCCTCTGGGGCCAACGTCCTGACTTTC. Encoded protein: CASSLELRGASGANVLTF. The full variable domain, completed using reference TRBV7-8 and TRBJ2-6, is GAGVSQSPRYKVAKRGQDVALRCDPISGHVSLFWYQQALGQGPEFLTYFQNEAQLDKSGLPSDRFFAERPEGSVSTLKIQRTQQEDSAVYLCASSLELRGASGANVLTFGAGSRLTVL.

V is TRBV1 and J is TRBJ2-7; the D call of TRBD2 is as the table states it, not checked on the DNA. TRBV1 is described as a pseudogene. CDR3 length equals 13 residues. The CDR3 sequence: CTSSQETSYEQYF. In DNA form, the CDR3 reads TGCACCAGCAGCCAGGAGACTAGCTACGAGCAGTACTTC.

The J gene is TRBJ2-1, the V gene TRBV5-1, with 11 bases that match TRBD2. V lost 5 bases to trimming and J lost 9 bases; unmatched junction nucleotides: 7. This CDR3 is 14 amino acids long. The germline V gene has CDR1 SGHRS and CDR2 YFSETQ. This chain's CDR3 is CASRLAGGPIEQFF. DNA for the CDR3: TGCGCCAGCAGGTTAGCGGGAGGGCCTATTGAGCAGTTCTTC.

V and J are TRBV19 and TRBJ2-7; 10 bases are a match to TRBD2. Germline V lookup: CDR1 LNHDA, CDR2 SQIVND (reference sequence). J lost 4 bases, V lost 4 bases, and 4 bases had no gene match. There are 14 residues in the CDR3. For the CDR3, the DNA is TGTGCCAGTAGTAGGCTAGCGGGAGCTTACGAGCAGTACTTC. Translating gives CASSRLAGAYEQYF.

This clone was seen more than once but under ten times. The chain employs TRBV7-6 and TRBJ2-5; 9 nucleotides align to TRBD1. In germline, CDR1 is SGHVS, CDR2 FNYEAQ. J was trimmed by 7 bases and V by 5 bases; bases with no gene match: 11. This CDR3 is built from 15 residues. The CDR3 sequence is CASSQSTGGLGTQYF. CDR3 bases: TGTGCCAGCAGCCAATCGACAGGGGGGCTCGGGACCCAGTACTTC.

The rearrangement uses TRBV6-7 and TRBJ2-7; 9 bases agree with TRBD1. TRBV6-7 is treated as an ORF (open reading frame) with a function not yet certain. V lost 6 bases to trimming and J lost 3 bases; unmatched junction nucleotides: 12. This CDR3 region has 16 residues. DNA of the CDR3: TGTGCCAGCAGACCCAAACGAGGGACAGGGAGCTACGAGCAGTACTTC. Amino acid sequence: CASRPKRGTGSYEQYF.

The chain uses TRBV12-5 and TRBJ2-2; 8 bases are shared with TRBD1. The CDR3 runs 15 residues. Germline lookup yields CDR1 LGHNT and CDR2 FRNRAP. The ends lost 7 bases at V and 1 base at J; junction bases unmatched: 5. In DNA, the CDR3 is TGTGCTAGTGCCTTCAGGGGGCGGAACACCGGGGAGCTGTTTTTT. Amino acid sequence: CASAFRGRNTGELFF. Full variable domain (rest looked up from reference TRBV12-5 and TRBJ2-2): DARVTQTPRHKVTEMGQEVTMRCQPILGHNTVFWYRQTMMQGLELLAYFRNRAPLDDSGMPKDRFSAEMPDATLATLKIQPSEPRDSAVYFCASAFRGRNTGELFFGEGSRLTVL.

The rearrangement links TRBV5-6 to TRBJ2-2; no reliable D call. In germline, CDR1 is SGHDT, CDR2 YYEEEE. The CDR3 covers 14 residues. Trimming removed 0 bases at V and 6 bases at J, with 9 bases between. CDR3 DNA: TGTGCCAGCAGCTTGGGCCGGTTCCCCGGGGAGCTGTTTTTT. Amino acids: CASSLGRFPGELFF. Filled out from reference TRBV5-6 and TRBJ2-2, the complete variable domain reads DAGVTQSPTHLIKTRGQQVTLRCSPKSGHDTVSWYQQALGQGPQFIFQYYEEEERQRGNFPDRFSGHQFPNYSSELNVNALLLGDSALYLCASSLGRFPGELFFGEGSRLTVL.

V gene TRBV10-3 combines with J gene TRBJ2-3, with TRBD1 matching 8 bases. This CDR3 is built from 16 residues. V lost 4 bases and J lost 0; bases outside the gene matches: 6. Germline lookup yields CDR1 ENHRY and CDR2 SYGVKD. CDR3 sequence: CAISGTGQGSTDTQYF. CDR3 in DNA: TGTGCCATCAGTGGAACCGGACAGGGAAGCACAGATACGCAGTATTTT.